This T cell receptor (beta chain) came from a study of T-cell memory formation after mild COVID-19. Findings of the study overall: A balance of CD4 and CD8 characterized clones contracting day 15 to 85, whereas later expanders leaned CD4+. Some SARS-CoV-2-responding clones were already detected in memory before infection.

TCRdb analysed the 5' RACE reads with MiXCR anew, one entry per CDR3 protein. Among 550,000 to 600,000 distinct CDR3 sequences listed, less than 25% were seen once. With respect to this clonotype: The target antigen is unknown.

This CDR3 comprises 16 residues. Trimming took 6 bases from V and 0 from J, leaving 17 bases between them. The germline gives CDR1 ENHRY, CDR2 SYGVKD. The origin of this receptor is an adult woman who had mild COVID-19 (a few samples of this study predate the infection). Cell type and time point are not known. The sample comprised PBMCs or a T cell subset sorted from them (not recorded which). This chain uses TRBV10-3 with TRBJ1-1; tentatively, D is TRBD1 (6 bases). Written as DNA, the CDR3 is TGTGCCATCAGCGATTTGGACAGTTCGGTGAACACTGAAGCTTTCTTT. Translation gives CAISDLDSSVNTEAFF.